A single sample is the source of the 25 T cell receptor beta chains below, sequenced in a study of cytomegalovirus exposure and HLA in healthy donors. PCR was performed using 60 Vbeta and 13 Jbeta primers. Only in-frame clones appear in the TCRdb table, and some are missing; sequencing was by immunoSEQ multiplex PCR. The data show around 190,000 clones, around 77% seen once. The sample consisted of PBMCs. The source is a young woman in good health and CMV-seronegative.

The J gene is TRBJ1-6, the V gene TRBV6-1; 8 nucleotides match TRBD1. V lost 3 bases to trimming and J lost 0 bases; unmatched junction nucleotides: 10. The length of the CDR3 is 19 residues. Germline CDR1 MNHNS, CDR2 SASEGT. The DNA of the CDR3 is TGTGCCAGCAGTGAGGGGTGGCAGGGGGCCTCCTCCTATAATTCACCCCTCCACTTT. Protein sequence: CASSEGWQGASSYNSPLHF.

V usage is TRBV5-1 and J usage is TRBJ1-2, with TRBD1 identical over 8 bases. Germline V gene lookup returns CDR1 SGHRS and CDR2 YFSETQ. This CDR3 spans 15 amino acids. The junction had 7 bases not matched to a gene; V was cut back by 5 bases and J by 1 base. The CDR3 protein is CASSLRQGINYGYTF. In DNA form, the CDR3 reads TGCGCCAGCAGTCTCAGACAGGGGATTAACTATGGCTACACCTTC. The full variable domain, completed using reference TRBV5-1 and TRBJ1-2, is KAGVTQTPRYLIKTRGQQVTLSCSPISGHRSVSWYQQTPGQGLQFLFEYFSETQRNKGNFPGRFSGRQFSNSRSEMNVSTLELGDSALYLCASSLRQGINYGYTFGSGTRLTVV.

This clone was observed once. The chain couples TRBV9 to TRBJ1-2, with D perhaps matching TRBD1 (5 bases). Germline-derived CDR1 and CDR2 are SGDLS and YYNGEE. CDR3 length equals 14 residues. V was clipped by 5 bases and J by 0 bases, with 11 bases between them. CDR3 loop: CASRQGGANYGYTF. The CDR3 DNA is TGTGCCAGCAGGCAGGGAGGGGCTAACTATGGCTACACCTTC.

Of note for this clone: Other nucleotide sequences in the sample specify the same CDR3. The CDR3 DNA follows: TGTGCCAGCAGTAGTGGCGGTAGCAATCAGCCCCAGCATTTT. As protein: CASSSGGSNQPQHF. The gene calls are TRBV6-5 and TRBJ1-5, with unresolved D. V was shortened by 5 bases and J by 0 bases, with 8 bases between the two germline ends. CDR3 length: 14 residues. Germline V gene sequence: CDR1 MNHEY, CDR2 SVGAGI.

This clone was detected only a few times. The V gene is TRBV7-9, the J gene TRBJ1-1; 8 positions agree with TRBD1. Germline values: CDR1 SEHNR, CDR2 FQNEAQ (reference sequence). CDR3 length equals 13 residues. V lost 4 bases to trimming and J lost 3 bases; unmatched junction nucleotides: 1. Written as DNA, the CDR3 is TGTGCCAGCAGCTCACAGGGGGACACTGAAGCTTTCTTT. Protein: CASSSQGDTEAFF.

This clone was recorded a few times. The chain carries TRBV5-1 and TRBJ2-3; perhaps TRBD1 as D (5 bases). There are 14 residues in the CDR3. From germline, CDR1 is SGHRS and CDR2 YFSETQ. With 0 bases removed from V and 2 bases from J, the gap between germline ends came to 7 bases. CDR3 amino acids: CASSLGQTTDTQYF. The DNA for the CDR3 is TGCGCCAGCAGCTTGGGACAGACCACAGATACGCAGTATTTT.

The chain joins TRBV4-1 to TRBJ2-7, with TRBD2 matching 8 bases. The CDR3 runs 15 residues. The germline V gene encodes CDR1 MGHRA and CDR2 YSYEKL. Trimming at V came to 4 bases and at J to 5 bases, leaving 10 bases not matched to a gene. Here the CDR3 DNA reads TGCGCCAGCAGCCTCAAAGCGGGAGAAGGGAACGAGCAGTACTTC. Its protein product is CASSLKAGEGNEQYF.

The V gene is TRBV30, the J gene TRBJ1-5, with unresolved D. Germline CDR1 reads GTSNPN; CDR2 reads SVGIG (reference sequence). Trimming took off 1 base at V and 0 bases at J, with 7 bases between the two ends. The CDR3 totals 14 residues. The CDR3 coding sequence is TGTGCCTGGAGTGGGCATTTTAGCAATCAGCCCCAGCATTTT. Its translation is CAWSGHFSNQPQHF.

This clone was observed a handful of times. The chain combines TRBV14 with TRBJ1-6, with D hard to call. Trimming took off 0 bases at V and 10 bases at J, with 7 bases between the two ends. The germline V gene encodes CDR1 SGHDN and CDR2 FVKESK. There are 13 residues in the CDR3. The CDR3 region has the DNA TGTGCCAGCAGCCAAGATCTAGCCTCACCCCTCCACTTT. Residues: CASSQDLASPLHF.

The sample holds one count of this clone. The J gene is TRBJ1-2, the V gene TRBV28; tentatively, D is TRBD1 (6 bases). The V end lost 3 bases, the J end lost 9 bases, and 26 bases lay between the germline ends. Per the germline V gene, CDR1 is MDHEN and CDR2 is SYDVKM. This CDR3 is built from 17 residues. This chain's CDR3 is CASSLRERDQGGRSYTF. The CDR3 DNA sequence: TGTGCCAGCAGTTTGAGAGAGAGGGACCAAGGGGGTAGGAGCTACACCTTC.

The chain has TRBV10-3 and TRBJ1-1; the match to TRBD1 covers 7 bases. J gave up 4 bases and V 7 bases, and 12 bases lay outside the gene matches. This CDR3 spans 15 amino acids. CDR1 and CDR2 from the germline V gene are ENHRY and SYGVKD. The CDR3 loop reads CAIKENDRALTEAFF. CDR3 sequence (DNA): TGTGCCATCAAAGAAAATGACAGGGCGCTCACTGAAGCTTTCTTT.

The J gene is TRBJ1-1, the V gene TRBV2; no clear D gene. The CDR3 runs 13 residues. The germline gives CDR1 SNHLY, CDR2 FYNNEI. V gave up 11 bases and J gave up 7 bases, with 20 bases separating them. The CDR3 sequence is CAHPPRGLGEAFF. CDR3 DNA sequence: TGTGCCCACCCCCCCCGCGGCCTGGGTGAAGCTTTCTTT.

This chain joins TRBV18 and TRBJ2-5; 9 nucleotides align to TRBD1. Trimming cost V 3 bases and J 13 bases; bases outside gene matches: 12. This CDR3 region has 14 residues. CDR1 and CDR2 from the germline V gene are KGHSH and LQKENI. CDR3 loop: CASSPTGGPYERYF. CDR3 in DNA: TGTGCCAGCTCACCGACAGGGGGGCCCTACGAGCGGTACTTC.

The rearrangement uses TRBV4-1 and TRBJ2-3, with D possibly TRBD2 on 5 matching bases. CDR3 length equals 14 residues. V was clipped by 4 bases and J by 5 bases, with 13 bases between them. The germline CDR1 and CDR2 sequences are MGHRA and YSYEKL. The CDR3 loop is CASSPLGVEDTQYF. In nucleotides, the CDR3 is TGCGCCAGCAGCCCCCTGGGAGTGGAAGATACGCAGTATTTT.

This clone was seen a handful of times. The rearrangement joins TRBV11-1 to TRBJ1-1; D gene uncertain. Germline V gene sequence: CDR1 SGHAT, CDR2 FQDESV (reference sequence). The V end was cut by 2 bases, the J end by 4 bases, with 11 bases between. This CDR3 contains 14 residues. CDR3 sequence reads: CASSLSLGSTEAFF. In DNA, the CDR3 is TGTGCCAGCAGCTTAAGCCTGGGGAGCACTGAAGCTTTCTTT.

The chain carries TRBV27 and TRBJ1-4; no clear D gene. The CDR3 extends over 13 amino acids. Germline-derived CDR1 and CDR2 are MNHEY and SMNVEV (reference sequence). V lost 8 bases and J lost 8, with 15 bases in between. The CDR3 region has the DNA TGTGCCAGCGCGGTTGATACGTTGGAAAAACTGTTTTTT. Protein sequence: CASAVDTLEKLFF. Drawing the rest from reference TRBV27 and TRBJ1-4, the complete variable domain is EAQVTQNPRYLITVTGKKLTVTCSQNMNHEYMSWYRQDPGLGLRQIYYSMNVEVTDKGDVPEGYKVSRKEKRNFPLILESPSPNQTSLYFCASAVDTLEKLFFGSGTQLSVL.

This rearrangement joins TRBV11-2 to TRBJ2-7, with D possibly TRBD1 on 6 matching bases. Deletions cut 6 bases from V and 4 bases from J, with 13 bases between. The germline V gene encodes CDR1 SGHAT and CDR2 FQNNGV. CDR3 length equals 13 residues. CDR3 sequence (DNA): TGTGCCAGCAGATGGGACATAAAGTACGAGCAGTACTTC. The encoded protein is CASRWDIKYEQYF.

The chain combines TRBV18 with TRBJ1-6; D call uncertain. CDR3 length: 14 residues. V lost 3 bases and J 6 bases, leaving 9 bases between the germline ends. Per germline, CDR1 KGHSH and CDR2 LQKENI. CDR3 nucleotides: TGTGCCAGCTCACCTGAACACATTAATTCACCCCTCCACTTT. Amino acids: CASSPEHINSPLHF.

The chain carries TRBV5-4 and TRBJ2-7, with 12 bases that match TRBD1. J was trimmed by 5 bases and V by 4 bases; bases with no gene match: 10. The CDR3 totals 16 residues. Germline-derived CDR1 and CDR2 are SGHNT and YYREEE (reference sequence). This CDR3 is CASSIWSGTGGDEQYF. The CDR3 nucleotides read TGTGCCAGCAGCATATGGTCCGGGACAGGGGGCGACGAGCAGTACTTC.

The chain employs TRBV9 and TRBJ2-7; 7 nucleotides match TRBD1. The ends lost 5 bases at V and 2 bases at J; junction bases unmatched: 10. The CDR3 consists of 15 residues. Germline V gives CDR1 SGDLS, CDR2 YYNGEE. The CDR3 nucleotides read TGTGCCAGCAGTGCGGCCGGGACAGAGACCTACGAGCAGTACTTC. Residues: CASSAAGTETYEQYF.

This clone occurred once. The J gene is TRBJ1-1, the V gene TRBV9; D ambiguous. Between the trimmed V and J ends, which lost 4 bases and 1 base, there was a span of 14 bases. Germline V gene lookup returns CDR1 SGDLS and CDR2 YYNGEE. CDR3 length: 15 residues. CDR3 sequence: CASSPRGRKNTEAFF. In DNA, the CDR3 is TGTGCCAGCAGCCCCCGCGGCCGGAAGAACACTGAAGCTTTCTTT.

The chain couples TRBV15 to TRBJ1-5; D gene ambiguous. This CDR3 has 15 amino acids. Germline CDR1 and CDR2: LNHNV and YYDKDF (reference sequence). The V end lost 2 bases, the J end lost 6 bases, and 14 bases lay between the germline ends. CDR3 in DNA: TGTGCCACCAGCAGATCTGGACTGTGGGGTCAGCCCCAGCATTTT. Its translation is CATSRSGLWGQPQHF.

V gene TRBV30 combines with J gene TRBJ2-7; possibly TRBD2 for D (5 bases). Germline assignment: CDR1 GTSNPN and CDR2 SVGIG (reference sequence). The CDR3 has 10 amino acids. Deletions cut 5 bases from V and 3 bases from J, with 5 bases between. The CDR3 spells CAWGGYEQYF. DNA for the CDR3: TGTGCCTGGGGAGGCTACGAGCAGTACTTC.

J is TRBJ1-5 and V is TRBV19, with D possibly matching TRBD1 (5 bases). Germline V gene lookup returns CDR1 LNHDA and CDR2 SQIVND (reference sequence). Trimming removed 5 bases from V and 1 base from J, with 12 bases in between. This CDR3 contains 15 residues. Here the CDR3 DNA reads TGTGCCAGTAGTTTTGTCAGGGCAAGCAATCAGCCCCAGCATTTT. It encodes CASSFVRASNQPQHF.

CDR3 amino acids: CASSEEGDAQETQYF. The CDR3 DNA sequence: TGTGCCAGCAGTGAAGAGGGGGACGCACAAGAGACCCAGTACTTC. The chain links TRBV6-1 to TRBJ2-5; a possible D gene is TRBD1 (6 bases). V shed 1 base and J shed 2 bases, with 11 bases lying between them. This CDR3 has 15 residues. CDR1 and CDR2 (germline): MNHNS, SASEGT.